This T cell receptor (beta chain) derives from a study of T cell clones after liver transplantation (dated by TCRdb to about 2019). Study-level background: ITN030ST, the source of the samples, was a randomized trial that attempted immunosuppression withdrawal within 2 years of liver transplantation. Subjects received no induction therapy and standard immunosuppression until randomization at 12-24 months post-transplant. A cohort of 8 liver transplant recipients was studied, of whom 3 were classified as tolerant and 5 as non-tolerant. Of the eight recipients, three were HCV-positive, while the remaining recipients had been transplanted for non-autoimmune, non-viral indications. Tolerance was defined as complete withdrawal of immunosuppression for at least one year without a rise in liver enzymes beyond twice the upper limit of normal. As an antigen-independent comparator for the donor-reactive sequences, third party-reactive TCRbeta sequences from pre-transplant MLRs were identified as well. Blood samples were collected pre-transplant, pre-randomization before withdrawal, and post-randomization after either full withdrawal or failed withdrawal. Donor-reactive T cell clones were identified by TCRbeta sequencing following a pre-transplant mixed lymphocyte reaction and were subsequently tracked in post-transplant blood. Results and caveats for the whole study, not just this receptor: Donor-reactive sequences declined more than third party-reactive ones, suggesting partial antigen-specific deletion unrelated to withdrawal success. The conclusions were preliminary, being limited by small, heterogeneous patient numbers and by non-standardized post-transplant time points. Because allograft tissue specimens were not available, migration of donor-reactive T cells into the graft, rather than deletion, may have occurred. Once repertoire turnover was taken into account, donor-reactive detection showed a significant reduction for CD4 in 7 of 8 subjects and for CD8 in 8 of 8. In a couple of subjects, low numbers of available donor cells limited the measurable donor-reactive repertoire. A significant post-transplant decrease in circulating donor-reactive CD4 TCRbeta sequences was observed in 5 of 8 subjects, irrespective of tolerance or HCV status.

Its CDR3 holds 14 amino acids, cysteine through phenylalanine. The retained sequence is limited to the CDR3, 42 bases, with the frame set at the first base. V gives up 3 bases and J gives up 12 bases, and the segment between their germline ends measures 17 bases. Sequences KGHSH (CDR1) and LQKENI (CDR2) are obtained from the germline V gene. Frozen genomic DNA underwent high-throughput TCRbeta CDR3 sequencing by immunoSEQ, including PCR amplification, mapping, bias correction and internal controls. The published analysis was carried out like this. Only productive rearrangements were retained, with each unique TCRbeta sequence defined by its CDR3 nucleotide sequence together with its V and J gene. A sequence counted as donor-reactive only if the sequence showed at least 5-fold expansion in CFSE-low cells compared with unstimulated pre-transplant cells and had a frequency of at least 0.01%. Minimum frequency thresholds were set for each subject on the basis of the unstimulated sample with the lowest template count, so that a detection power of at least 90% was ensured. Jensen-Shannon divergence between the top 1000 TCRbeta sequences post-transplant and pre-transplant was used to measure repertoire turnover. Two-sided Fisher's exact tests were used to test for changes in the detection of donor-reactive sequences. TCRdb stores this immuneACCESS table with in-frame sequences only. Part of the clones is absent; in the studies checked, under half of the shortfall reflects unresolved V genes, and no reason is known for the rest. From that table come the V and J calls and clone size; the DNA was used to work out D and trimming. Counted in this sample were 70,000 to 85,000 clones; roughly 80% of them appeared once. About 0.64% of the sample comes from the top ten.

A remark on this clone: The specificity of this receptor is unknown. No much larger clonotype is one base removed from it; base qualities were not supplied.

The sample's time point, from its label and the paper: pre-transplant. Thawed unstimulated PBMCs were stained for CD3, CD4 and CD8 and FACS-sorted into CD3+CD4+ and CD3+CD8+ populations. Randomization to immunosuppression withdrawal applied to every one of the 8 studied subjects. The Qiagen DNeasy Blood and Tissue Kit was used to isolate genomic DNA. The chain is made from TRBV18 and TRBJ1-4, with TRBD1 tentatively as D gene (5 bases match). The clonotype originates from a human donor who received a liver transplant. The input for sequencing was CD4+ T cells from blood, taken before liver transplant. The bases are TGTGCCAGCTCACCGAGCGGGGTTGGGGCGGAACTGTTTTTT. Translated, this gives CASSPSGVGAELFF.